The rows below give T cell receptor beta chains drawn from one sample of a study of CD8 T cells in ankylosing spondylitis. A single record per CDR3 protein comes from TCRdb applying MiXCR to the 5' RACE reads. In the table there are 130,000 to 150,000 distinct CDR3 sequences, roughly 8.4% of which are singletons. Sequencing input: synovial fluid, either unsorted or a sorted T cell fraction (not recorded which). All receptors derive from a male donor with ankylosing spondylitis. The CDR3 runs from the conserved cysteine through the conserved F or W. A D gene is named only where the DNA matches it firmly. Size values are once, few and many counts, or a class for expanded clones, and some rows have none.

TRBJ2-2,TRBV7-7,TRBD2,few,CASSLFPAGIDTGELFF,TGTGCTAGCAGCTTATTTCCAGCGGGAATTGACACCGGGGAGCTGTTTTTT
TRBJ1-1,TRBV12-3/TRBV12-4,TRBD1,many,CASRRGQSYTEAFF,TGTGCCAGCAGGCGGGGACAGTCATACACTGAAGCTTTCTTT
TRBJ1-1,TRBV6-2/TRBV6-3,TRBD1,NA,CASSWGQTTEAFF,TGTGCCAGCAGTTGGGGACAGACCACTGAAGCTTTCTTT
TRBJ1-3,TRBV12-3/TRBV12-4,NA,many,CASSLRRGTGNTIYF,TGTGCCAGCAGTTTACGTCGGGGTACTGGAAACACCATATATTTT
TRBJ2-1,TRBV28,NA,many,CASSWGYDHSNNEQFF,TGTGCCAGCAGTTGGGGGTACGACCACTCCAACAATGAGCAGTTCTTC
TRBJ2-7,TRBV20-1,NA,NA,CSASRILSYEQYF,TGCAGTGCTAGTCGAATCCTGTCCTACGAGCAGTACTTC
TRBJ1-1,TRBV20-1,NA,many,CSAVGSDTEAFF,TGCAGTGCCGTGGGTTCAGATACTGAAGCTTTCTTT
TRBJ2-1,TRBV5-6,TRBD1,NA,CASSGQGQGFYNEQFF,TGTGCCAGCAGCGGACAGGGACAGGGCTTCTACAATGAGCAGTTCTTC
TRBJ2-3,TRBV5-1,NA,many,CATRWGPTDTQYF,TGCGCCACCAGATGGGGGCCCACAGATACGCAGTATTTT
TRBJ1-2,TRBV18,TRBD1,NA,CASSPGTDNYGYTF,TGTGCCAGCTCACCCGGGACAGATAACTATGGCTACACCTTC
TRBJ1-2,TRBV2,NA,many,CASNGDSTRGYTF,TGTGCCAGCAATGGGGATTCAACTCGTGGCTACACCTTC
TRBJ2-1,TRBV4-3,TRBD2,NA,CASSQAEGRGHNEQFF,TGCGCCAGCAGCCAAGCGGAAGGGAGGGGCCACAATGAGCAGTTCTTC
TRBJ2-7,TRBV6-2/TRBV6-3,NA,many,CASSYPEAGYEQYF,TGTGCCAGCAGCTACCCCGAGGCGGGCTACGAGCAGTACTTC
TRBJ2-1,TRBV20-1,NA,many,CSASNTGYNEQFF,TGCAGTGCTAGTAATACGGGCTACAATGAGCAGTTCTTC
TRBJ2-7,TRBV20-1,TRBD2,NA,CSARGTLIAGGDLQYF,TGCAGTGCTAGGGGGACACTAATAGCGGGAGGGGATCTGCAGTACTTC
TRBJ2-4,TRBV7-2,NA,many,CASSSLGYIQYF,TGTGCCAGCAGCTCTCTCGGGTACATTCAGTACTTC
TRBJ1-2,TRBV9,NA,NA,CASSVEVGNYGYTF,TGTGCCAGCAGCGTAGAGGTGGGAAACTATGGCTACACCTTC
TRBJ2-1,TRBV4-2,TRBD2,few,CASSQDWEGLSYNEQFF,TGTGCCAGCAGCCAAGATTGGGAGGGACTCTCCTACAATGAGCAGTTCTTC
TRBJ1-5,TRBV4-3,TRBD1,many,CASSQDWTGSQPQHF,TGCGCCAGCAGCCAAGACTGGACAGGATCTCAGCCCCAGCATTTT
TRBJ1-1,TRBV15,NA,NA,CATSKGTWGGAPEAFF,TGTGCCACCAGCAAAGGTACATGGGGGGGCGCGCCTGAAGCTTTCTTT
TRBJ2-2,TRBV5-1,TRBD2,NA,CASSLNSVVAGVAGELFF,TGCGCCAGCAGCTTAAACTCGGTGGTAGCGGGAGTGGCCGGGGAGCTGTTTTTT
TRBJ1-5,TRBV11-2,NA,NA,CASTPGLGQPQHF,TGTGCCAGCACACCAGGGTTGGGGCAGCCCCAGCATTTT
TRBJ1-1,TRBV5-1,NA,many,CASSFEIMNTEAFF,TGCGCCAGCAGCTTTGAGATTATGAACACTGAAGCTTTCTTT
TRBJ1-1,TRBV20-1,NA,NA,CSSYRGPGNTEAFF,TGCAGCTCATATCGAGGGCCCGGGAACACTGAAGCTTTCTTT
TRBJ1-1,TRBV30,TRBD1,NA,CAWSRQGGTEAFF,TGTGCCTGGAGCAGACAGGGCGGCACTGAAGCTTTCTTT
TRBJ2-7,TRBV7-6,TRBD2,many,CASSLSSGGSEQYF,TGTGCCAGCAGCTTATCTAGCGGGGGAAGCGAGCAGTACTTC
TRBJ2-1,TRBV12-3/TRBV12-4,NA,many,CASSFGTGSEQFF,TGTGCCAGCAGTTTTGGAACAGGGAGTGAGCAGTTCTTC
TRBJ2-7,TRBV5-1,TRBD1,few,CASSRDGTGPYEQYF,TGCGCCAGCAGCAGAGACGGGACAGGCCCCTACGAGCAGTACTTC
TRBJ1-5,TRBV7-2,NA,NA,CASSLSGQNHQPQHF,TGTGCCAGCAGCCTAAGTGGCCAGAACCATCAGCCCCAGCATTTT
TRBJ2-2,TRBV2,NA,few,CASNRRVGELFF,TGTGCCAGCAATCGGAGGGTCGGGGAGCTGTTTTTT
TRBJ2-6,TRBV6-1,NA,many,CASRPGRSGANVLTF,TGTGCCAGCAGACCTGGGCGCTCTGGGGCCAACGTCCTGACTTTC